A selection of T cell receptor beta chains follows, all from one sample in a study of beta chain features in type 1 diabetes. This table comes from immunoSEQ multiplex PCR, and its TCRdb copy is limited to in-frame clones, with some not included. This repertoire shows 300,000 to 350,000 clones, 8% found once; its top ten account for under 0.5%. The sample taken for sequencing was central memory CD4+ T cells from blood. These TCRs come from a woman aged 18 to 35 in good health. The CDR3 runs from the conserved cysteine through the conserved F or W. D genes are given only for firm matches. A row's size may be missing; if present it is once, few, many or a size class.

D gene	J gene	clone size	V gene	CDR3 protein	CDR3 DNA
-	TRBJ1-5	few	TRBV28	CASRRDSRSLGNQPQHF	TGTGCCAGCAGGAGGGACTCCCGCTCACTTGGCAATCAGCCCCAGCATTTT
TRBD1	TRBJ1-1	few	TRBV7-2	CASSPTGGREAFF	TGTGCCAGCAGCCCGACAGGGGGCCGAGAAGCTTTCTTT
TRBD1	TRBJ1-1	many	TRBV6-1	CASRLGQGNTEAFF	TGTGCCAGCAGGTTGGGACAGGGGAACACTGAAGCTTTCTTT
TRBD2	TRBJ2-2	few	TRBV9	CASAPGLAGRTGELFF	TGTGCCAGCGCCCCGGGACTAGCGGGAAGGACCGGGGAGCTGTTTTTT
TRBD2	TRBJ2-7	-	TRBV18	CASSPTTSVREQYF	TGTGCCAGCTCACCAACGACTAGCGTGCGTGAGCAGTACTTC
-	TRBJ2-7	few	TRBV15	CATSRVIRDEQYF	TGTGCCACCAGCAGAGTTATTAGAGACGAGCAGTACTTC
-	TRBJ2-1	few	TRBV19	CASSTPLGVYNEQFF	TGTGCCAGTAGCACTCCACTGGGGGTCTACAATGAGCAGTTCTTC
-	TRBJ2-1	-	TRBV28	CASSPSGGEPYNEQFF	TGTGCCAGCAGTCCCTCTGGAGGGGAGCCCTACAATGAGCAGTTCTTC
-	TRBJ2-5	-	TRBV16	CASSQSYGAGETQYF	TGTGCCAGCAGCCAATCTTACGGGGCTGGGGAGACCCAGTACTTC
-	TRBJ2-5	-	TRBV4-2	CASSQDEGVRTQYF	TGTGCCAGCAGCCAAGATGAGGGAGTGAGGACCCAGTACTTC
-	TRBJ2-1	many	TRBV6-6	CASSSPEAYTNEQFF	TGTGCCAGCAGTTCCCCGGAGGCGTACACAAATGAGCAGTTCTTC
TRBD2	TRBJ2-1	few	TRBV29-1	CSVPPRLAGGADEQFF	TGCAGCGTGCCTCCCCGACTAGCGGGAGGGGCGGATGAGCAGTTCTTC
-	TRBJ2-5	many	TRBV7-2	CASSLALSKETQYF	TGTGCCAGCAGCTTAGCGCTGAGTAAAGAGACCCAGTACTTC
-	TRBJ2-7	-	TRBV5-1	CASSLGTNYYEQYF	TGCGCCAGCAGCCTCGGGACAAACTACTACGAGCAGTACTTC
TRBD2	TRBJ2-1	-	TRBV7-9	CASSLAASGAYNEQFF	TGTGCCAGCAGCTTAGCAGCCAGCGGGGCCTACAATGAGCAGTTCTTC
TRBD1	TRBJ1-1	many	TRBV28	CASRQGAAEAFF	TGTGCCAGCAGACAGGGGGCCGCCGAAGCTTTCTTT
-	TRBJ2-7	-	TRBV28	CASSPNSNEQYF	TGTGCCAGCAGTCCCAATTCGAACGAGCAGTACTTC
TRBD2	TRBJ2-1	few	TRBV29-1	CSVQRGRGWEAPTSYNEQFF	TGCAGCGTTCAGCGGGGTCGAGGGTGGGAGGCGCCAACCTCCTACAATGAGCAGTTCTTC
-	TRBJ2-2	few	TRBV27	CASSPSSRELFF	TGTGCCAGCAGCCCCTCTAGCAGGGAGCTGTTTTTT
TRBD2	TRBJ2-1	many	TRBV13	CASSLGRWEGQSAEQFF	TGTGCCAGCAGCTTAGGCCGCTGGGAGGGCCAGTCGGCAGAGCAGTTCTTC
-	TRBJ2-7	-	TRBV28	CASGQFSYEQYF	TGTGCCAGCGGGCAGTTCTCCTACGAGCAGTACTTC
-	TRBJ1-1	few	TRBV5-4	CASSLGGRGNTEAFF	TGTGCCAGCAGCTTGGGGGGGCGCGGGAACACTGAAGCTTTCTTT
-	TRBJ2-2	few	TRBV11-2	CASSLSSGELFF	TGTGCCAGCAGCTTATCCTCCGGGGAGCTGTTTTTT
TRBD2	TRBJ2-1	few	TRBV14	CASSQLSGNTLYNEQFF	TGTGCCAGCAGCCAACTCAGCGGGAATACCCTCTACAATGAGCAGTTCTTC
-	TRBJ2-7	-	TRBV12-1	CASRNEQYF	TGTGCCAGCAGGAACGAGCAGTACTTC
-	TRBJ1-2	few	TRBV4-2	CASSQGRGTGPNYGYTF	TGTGCCAGCAGCCAAGGACGGGGGACTGGCCCTAACTATGGCTACACCTTC
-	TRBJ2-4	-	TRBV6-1	CASSARVTQDPQYF	TGTGCCAGCAGCGCGCGTGTGACTCAGGATCCTCAGTACTTC
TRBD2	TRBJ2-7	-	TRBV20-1	CSARDRRGGTF	TGCAGTGCTAGAGATCGCCGGGGGGGAACCTTC
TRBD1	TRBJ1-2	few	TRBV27	CASSPITTGGNYGYTF	TGTGCCAGCAGTCCCATCACCACAGGGGGCAACTATGGCTACACCTTC
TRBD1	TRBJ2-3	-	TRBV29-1	CSVEARSGTGGKDTQYF	TGCAGCGTTGAAGCACGGTCGGGGACAGGGGGTAAAGATACGCAGTATTTT
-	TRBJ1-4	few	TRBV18	CASSPGGEKLFF	TGTGCCAGCTCACCTGGAGGTGAAAAACTGTTTTTT